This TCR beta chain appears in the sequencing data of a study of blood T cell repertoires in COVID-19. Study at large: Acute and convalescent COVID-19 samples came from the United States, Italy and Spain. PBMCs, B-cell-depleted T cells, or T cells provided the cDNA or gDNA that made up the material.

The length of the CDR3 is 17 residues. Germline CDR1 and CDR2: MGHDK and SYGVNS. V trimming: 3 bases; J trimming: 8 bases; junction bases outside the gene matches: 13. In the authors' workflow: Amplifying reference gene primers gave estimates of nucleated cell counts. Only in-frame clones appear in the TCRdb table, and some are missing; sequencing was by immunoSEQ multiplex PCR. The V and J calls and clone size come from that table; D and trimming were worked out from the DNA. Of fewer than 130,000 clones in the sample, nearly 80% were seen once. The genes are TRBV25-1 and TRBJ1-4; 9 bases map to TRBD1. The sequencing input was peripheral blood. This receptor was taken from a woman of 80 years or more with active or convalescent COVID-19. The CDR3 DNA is TGTGCCAGCAGTGAGTCCCGGGACAGGGTTATTCGGGAAAAACTGTTTTTT. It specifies CASSESRDRVIREKLFF. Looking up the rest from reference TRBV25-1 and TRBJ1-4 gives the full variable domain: EADIYQTPRYLVIGTGKKITLECSQTMGHDKMYWYQQDPGMELHLIHYSYGVNSTEKGDLSSESTVSRIRTEHFPLTLESARPSHTSQYLCASSESRDRVIREKLFFGSGTQLSVL.